The subject of this entry is one TCR beta chain. Its antigen is not identified. These data come from a study of PD-1 blockade in classical Hodgkin lymphoma. Data came from immunoSEQ multiplex PCR; TCRdb stores just in-frame clones and leaves some out. The sample has 100,000 or so clones, around 89% seen once. Germline CDR1 reads SGHVS; CDR2 reads FQNEAQ. The length of the CDR3 is 15 residues. The V gene lost 6 bases and the J gene lost 3 bases, with 18 bases spanning the gap. With no exception, relapse followed autologous stem cell transplantation in all patients, and brentuximab vedotin exposure varied. Study findings and constraints: In CD4+ cells, TCR diversity went up significantly by C4D1, but in CD8+ cells it did not.

The specimen was peripheral blood mononuclear cells (PBMCs), collected before the second cycle of nivolumab. The rearrangement joins TRBV7-8 to TRBJ2-7; no reliable D call. The clonotype originates from a human donor with classical Hodgkin lymphoma. CDR3 residues: CASSFFGRSDYEQYF. In DNA form, the CDR3 reads TGTGCCAGCAGTTTTTTCGGAAGGAGCGACTACGAGCAGTACTTC.